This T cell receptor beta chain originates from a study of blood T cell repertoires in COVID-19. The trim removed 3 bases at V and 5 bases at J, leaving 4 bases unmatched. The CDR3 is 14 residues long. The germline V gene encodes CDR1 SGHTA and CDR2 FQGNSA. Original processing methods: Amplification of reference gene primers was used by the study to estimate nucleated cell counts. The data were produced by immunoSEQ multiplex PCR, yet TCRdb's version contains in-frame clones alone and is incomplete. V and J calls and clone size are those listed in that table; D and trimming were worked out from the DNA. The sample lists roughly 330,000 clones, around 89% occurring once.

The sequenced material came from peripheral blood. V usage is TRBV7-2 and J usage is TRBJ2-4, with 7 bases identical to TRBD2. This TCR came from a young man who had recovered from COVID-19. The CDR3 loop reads CASSFGGSENIQYF. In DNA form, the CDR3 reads TGTGCCAGCAGCTTCGGGGGGTCCGAAAACATTCAGTACTTC. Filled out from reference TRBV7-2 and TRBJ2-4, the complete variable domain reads GAGVSQSPSNKVTEKGKDVELRCDPISGHTALYWYRQSLGQGLEFLIYFQGNSAPDKSGLPSDRFSAERTGGSVSTLTIQRTQQEDSAVYLCASSFGGSENIQYFGAGTRLSVL.